This T cell receptor (beta chain) is from a study of CD8 T cells in Susac syndrome. Trimming stripped 1 base from V and 8 bases from J, with 9 bases between. This CDR3 contains 12 residues. The germline V gene encodes CDR1 SGHDT and CDR2 YYEEEE. Random hexamers served to reverse transcribe about 0.45 to 1 ug RNA. Amplification of the TCR beta CDR3 was carried out by immunoSEQ multiplex PCR, which spanned a total of 54 Vbeta and 13 Jbeta segments. From the immunoSEQ multiplex PCR reads, TCRdb called clonotypes with MiXCR, one entry per CDR3 protein. The sample has approximately 200,000 distinct CDR3 sequences, 90% to 96% seen once. CD8+ and CD4+ T cells taken from blood had their TCR beta sequenced. TEMRA cells were FACS-enriched, and CD8+ and CD4+ T cells were isolated negatively.

The sequence derives from a human donor with multiple sclerosis. What was sequenced was CD4+ T cells from PBMCs. The J gene is TRBJ1-1, the V gene TRBV5-6; D is possibly TRBD1 (5 bases). As DNA, the CDR3 is TGTGCCAGCAGCTTGAGGGGAGCAGAAGCTTTCTTT. It codes for CASSLRGAEAFF.